Listed below are T cell receptor beta chains from one sample, sequenced in a study of neoadjuvant anti-PD-1 for oral cavity cancer. Sequencing was performed with immunoSEQ multiplex PCR; in TCRdb, only in-frame clones are kept and a portion is missing. This sample has tens of thousands of clones; 84% occur once, and the top ten carry over 3%. The sequences come from PBMCs, collected before nivolumab (anti-PD-1) treatment. These receptors were collected from a person between 35 and 79 years old with oral cavity squamous cell carcinoma. CDR3s include the opening cysteine and the closing phenylalanine or tryptophan. A D gene is named only where the DNA matches it firmly. Not every row has a clone size; where given, it reads once, few, many or a size class.

d_call: .; v_call: TRBV5-6; j_call: TRBJ1-3; clone_size: .; cdr3_nt: TGTGCCAGCAGCCCGACCTTGGCCGGGAACACCATATATTTT; cdr3_aa: CASSPTLAGNTIYF
d_call: TRBD1; v_call: TRBV10-1; j_call: TRBJ2-2; clone_size: .; cdr3_nt: TGCGCCAGCAGCCAGACAGGGATCGGCACCGGGGAGCTGTTTTTT; cdr3_aa: CASSQTGIGTGELFF
d_call: TRBD1; v_call: TRBV7-7; j_call: TRBJ2-2; clone_size: .; cdr3_nt: TGTGCTAGCAGCTTAGCCCCGGGACAGCTGAGGACCGGGGAGCTGTTTTTT; cdr3_aa: CASSLAPGQLRTGELFF
d_call: TRBD2; v_call: TRBV6-4; j_call: TRBJ2-1; clone_size: .; cdr3_nt: TGTGCCAGCAGTGCTCAAGCGGGAATCTCCTACAATGAGCAGTTCTTC; cdr3_aa: CASSAQAGISYNEQFF
d_call: .; v_call: TRBV7-6; j_call: TRBJ1-1; clone_size: .; cdr3_nt: TGTGCCAGCAGCTTTTCCGAGAACACTGAAGCTTTCTTT; cdr3_aa: CASSFSENTEAFF
d_call: TRBD1; v_call: TRBV13; j_call: TRBJ1-2; clone_size: .; cdr3_nt: TGTGCCAGCAGTCTCCGGGACAGACCGTACTATGGCTACACCTTC; cdr3_aa: CASSLRDRPYYGYTF
d_call: TRBD1; v_call: TRBV5-5; j_call: TRBJ2-2; clone_size: .; cdr3_nt: TGTGCCAGCAGCCGGGACAGGGTTTCGGGGGAGCTGTTTTTT; cdr3_aa: CASSRDRVSGELFF
d_call: .; v_call: TRBV6-5; j_call: TRBJ1-4; clone_size: .; cdr3_nt: TGTGCCAGCGGGACACTTAATGAAAAACTGTTTTTT; cdr3_aa: CASGTLNEKLFF
d_call: .; v_call: TRBV7-2; j_call: TRBJ1-1; clone_size: .; cdr3_nt: TGTGCCAGCAGCTTAGCCTGGGGGCGATACACTGAAGCTTTCTTT; cdr3_aa: CASSLAWGRYTEAFF
d_call: .; v_call: TRBV2; j_call: TRBJ2-5; clone_size: once; cdr3_nt: TGTGCCAGCCGGGGGAACGGAGAGACCCAGTACTTC; cdr3_aa: CASRGNGETQYF
d_call: TRBD1; v_call: TRBV14; j_call: TRBJ2-1; clone_size: .; cdr3_nt: TGTGCCAGCAGCCAAGCAGGGACAGGGGCATACAATGAGCAGTTCTTC; cdr3_aa: CASSQAGTGAYNEQFF
d_call: .; v_call: TRBV6-5; j_call: TRBJ1-1; clone_size: few; cdr3_nt: TGTGCCAGCAGTTACGTTCAGGCGAACACTGAAGCTTTCTTT; cdr3_aa: CASSYVQANTEAFF
d_call: .; v_call: TRBV30; j_call: TRBJ1-5; clone_size: once; cdr3_nt: TGTGCCTGGAGTGGACAGGCCCCCACTCAGCCCCAGCATTTT; cdr3_aa: CAWSGQAPTQPQHF
d_call: .; v_call: TRBV2; j_call: TRBJ2-7; clone_size: .; cdr3_nt: TGTGCCAGCAGTGAACTAGCGACGTCGTACGAGCAGTACTTC; cdr3_aa: CASSELATSYEQYF
d_call: .; v_call: TRBV19; j_call: TRBJ1-1; clone_size: .; cdr3_nt: TGTGCCAGTAGTATACGCCCCGGGACGGTGAACACTGAAGCTTTCTTT; cdr3_aa: CASSIRPGTVNTEAFF
d_call: .; v_call: TRBV6-5; j_call: TRBJ1-2; clone_size: .; cdr3_nt: TGTGCCAGCAATAGCGGGCCTGCTAGAGGCTACACCTTC; cdr3_aa: CASNSGPARGYTF
d_call: .; v_call: TRBV6-5; j_call: TRBJ2-1; clone_size: .; cdr3_nt: TGTGCCAGCAGTACCGGGCTAGGGATCCCTCAGTTCTTC; cdr3_aa: CASSTGLGIPQFF
d_call: TRBD2; v_call: TRBV13; j_call: TRBJ2-3; clone_size: .; cdr3_nt: TGTGCCAGCAGCTATGGACTAGGTCAAGGTACGCAGTATTTT; cdr3_aa: CASSYGLGQGTQYF
d_call: .; v_call: TRBV9; j_call: TRBJ1-1; clone_size: .; cdr3_nt: TGTGCCAGCAGCGTACTTTCCGGCAGTGAAGCTTTCTTT; cdr3_aa: CASSVLSGSEAFF
d_call: .; v_call: TRBV2; j_call: TRBJ2-1; clone_size: .; cdr3_nt: TGTGCCAGCAGTGAAGAAGGGCGGGGGCGGAGTGAGCAGTTCTTC; cdr3_aa: CASSEEGRGRSEQFF
d_call: .; v_call: TRBV11-2; j_call: TRBJ2-2; clone_size: few; cdr3_nt: TGTGCCAGCAGCGTGCAGCAGAACACCGGGGAGCTGTTTTTT; cdr3_aa: CASSVQQNTGELFF
d_call: .; v_call: TRBV5-1; j_call: TRBJ1-4; clone_size: .; cdr3_nt: TGCGCCAGCGGACTAAACGGAGATAATGAAAAACTGTTTTTT; cdr3_aa: CASGLNGDNEKLFF
d_call: TRBD2; v_call: TRBV6-5; j_call: TRBJ2-7; clone_size: once; cdr3_nt: TGTGCCAGCAGTTCTCGGACTAGCGGACCTTCCTACGAGCAGTACTTC; cdr3_aa: CASSSRTSGPSYEQYF
d_call: TRBD2; v_call: TRBV27; j_call: TRBJ2-7; clone_size: .; cdr3_nt: TGTGCCAGCAGTTTAGCTGAGCGGGAATTACCCTACGAGCAGTACTTC; cdr3_aa: CASSLAERELPYEQYF